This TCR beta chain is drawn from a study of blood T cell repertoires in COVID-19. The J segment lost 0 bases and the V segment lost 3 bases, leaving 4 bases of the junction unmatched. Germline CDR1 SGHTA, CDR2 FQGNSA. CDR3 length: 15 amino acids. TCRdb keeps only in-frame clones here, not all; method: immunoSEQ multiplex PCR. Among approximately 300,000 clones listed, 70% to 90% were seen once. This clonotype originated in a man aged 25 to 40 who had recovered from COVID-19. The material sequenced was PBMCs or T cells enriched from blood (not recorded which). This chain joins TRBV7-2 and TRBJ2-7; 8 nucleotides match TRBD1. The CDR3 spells CASSFGTGSSYEQYF. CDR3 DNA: TGTGCCAGCAGCTTCGGGACAGGAAGCTCCTACGAGCAGTACTTC.